This T cell receptor beta chain was obtained from a study of blood T cell repertoires in COVID-19. About the study: Donors in the United States, Italy and Spain gave samples during acute or convalescent COVID-19. T cells, B-cell-depleted T cells, or PBMCs provided the cDNA or gDNA that served as material.

CDR3 length: 15 residues. The germline V gene encodes CDR1 SGHAT and CDR2 FQNNGV. Trimming pared 5 bases from V and 4 bases from J, leaving 17 bases between. Only in-frame clones appear in the TCRdb table, and some are missing; sequencing was by immunoSEQ multiplex PCR. The data contain 150,000 to 200,000 clones, around 82% of them singletons. The chain has TRBV11-2 and TRBJ1-2; D is unresolved. The clonotype was recovered from a woman of 80 years or more with acute or convalescent COVID-19. Specimen: peripheral blood. The CDR3 DNA is TGTGCCAGCAGCCGCGAGCGGGGTTGGGGCTATGGCTACACCTTC. Translated, it gives CASSRERGWGYGYTF.